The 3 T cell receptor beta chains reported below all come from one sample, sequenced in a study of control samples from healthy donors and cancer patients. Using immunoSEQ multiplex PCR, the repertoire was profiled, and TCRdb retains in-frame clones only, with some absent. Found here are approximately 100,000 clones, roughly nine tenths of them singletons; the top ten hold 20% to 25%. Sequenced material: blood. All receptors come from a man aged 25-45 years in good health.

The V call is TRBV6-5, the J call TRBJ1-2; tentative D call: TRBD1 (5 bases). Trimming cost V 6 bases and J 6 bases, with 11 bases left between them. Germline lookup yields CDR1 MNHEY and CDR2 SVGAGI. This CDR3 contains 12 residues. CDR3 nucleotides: TGTGCCAGCAGGGGTTGGGGGAATGGCTACACCTTC. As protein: CASRGWGNGYTF.

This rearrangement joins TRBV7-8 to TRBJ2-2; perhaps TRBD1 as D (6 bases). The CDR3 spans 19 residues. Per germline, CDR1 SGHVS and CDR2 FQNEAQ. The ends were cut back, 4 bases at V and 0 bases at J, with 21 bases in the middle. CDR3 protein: CASSSLRNTQGSNTGELFF. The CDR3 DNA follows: TGTGCCAGCAGCTCACTGCGGAATACACAGGGATCGAACACCGGGGAGCTGTTTTTT.

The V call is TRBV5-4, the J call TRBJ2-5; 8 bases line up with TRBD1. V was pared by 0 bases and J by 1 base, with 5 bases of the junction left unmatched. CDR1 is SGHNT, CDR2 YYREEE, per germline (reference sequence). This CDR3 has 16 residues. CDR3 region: CASSLVPDRAQETQYF. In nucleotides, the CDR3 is TGTGCCAGCAGCTTGGTCCCGGACAGGGCCCAAGAGACCCAGTACTTC.